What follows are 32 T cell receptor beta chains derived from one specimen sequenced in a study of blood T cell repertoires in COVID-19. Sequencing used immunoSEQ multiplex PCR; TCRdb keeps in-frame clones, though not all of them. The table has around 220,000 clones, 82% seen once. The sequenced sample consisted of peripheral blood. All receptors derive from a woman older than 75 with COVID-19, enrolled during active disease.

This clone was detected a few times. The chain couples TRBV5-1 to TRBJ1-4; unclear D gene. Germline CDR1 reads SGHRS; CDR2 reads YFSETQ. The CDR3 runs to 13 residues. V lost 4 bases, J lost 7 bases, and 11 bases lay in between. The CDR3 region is CASSPGAGEKLFF. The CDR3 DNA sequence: TGCGCCAGCAGCCCAGGTGCTGGTGAAAAACTGTTTTTT.

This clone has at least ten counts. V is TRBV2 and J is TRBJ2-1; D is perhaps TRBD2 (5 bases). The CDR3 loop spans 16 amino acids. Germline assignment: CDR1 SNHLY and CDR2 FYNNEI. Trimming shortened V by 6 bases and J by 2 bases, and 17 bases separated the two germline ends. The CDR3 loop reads CASREFKTGTYNEQFF. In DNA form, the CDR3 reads TGTGCCAGCAGGGAATTCAAAACCGGGACCTACAATGAGCAGTTCTTC.

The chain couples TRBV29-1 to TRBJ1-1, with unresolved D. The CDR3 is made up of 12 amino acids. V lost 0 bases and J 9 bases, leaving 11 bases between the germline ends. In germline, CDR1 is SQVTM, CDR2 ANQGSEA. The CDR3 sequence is CSVEDPGTQAFF. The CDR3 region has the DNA TGCAGCGTTGAAGATCCGGGAACTCAAGCTTTCTTT.

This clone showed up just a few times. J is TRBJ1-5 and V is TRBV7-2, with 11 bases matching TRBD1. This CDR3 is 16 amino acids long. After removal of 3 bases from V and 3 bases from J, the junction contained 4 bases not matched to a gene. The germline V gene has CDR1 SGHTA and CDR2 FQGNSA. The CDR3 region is CASSFWTGGTNQPQHF. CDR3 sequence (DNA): TGTGCCAGCAGCTTCTGGACAGGGGGCACCAATCAGCCCCAGCATTTT.

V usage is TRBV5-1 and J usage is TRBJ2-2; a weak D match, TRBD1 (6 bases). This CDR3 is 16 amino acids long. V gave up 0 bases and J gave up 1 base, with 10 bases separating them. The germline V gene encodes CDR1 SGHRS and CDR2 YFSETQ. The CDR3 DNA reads TGCGCCAGCAGCTTGGGTGCAGGGGAGAACACCGGGGAGCTGTTTTTT. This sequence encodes CASSLGAGENTGELFF.

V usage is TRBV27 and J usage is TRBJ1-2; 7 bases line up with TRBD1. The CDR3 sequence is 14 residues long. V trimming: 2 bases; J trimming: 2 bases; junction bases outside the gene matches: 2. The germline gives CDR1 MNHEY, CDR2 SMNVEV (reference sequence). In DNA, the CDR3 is TGTGCCAGCAGTTTAAAGGGGGCGAACTATGGCTACACCTTC. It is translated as CASSLKGANYGYTF.

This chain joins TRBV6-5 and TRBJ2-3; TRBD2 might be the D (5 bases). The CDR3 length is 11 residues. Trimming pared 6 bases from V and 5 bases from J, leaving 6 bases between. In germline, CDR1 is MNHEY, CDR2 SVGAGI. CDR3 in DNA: TGTGCCAGCAGGGGAGAAGATACGCAGTATTTT. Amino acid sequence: CASRGEDTQYF.

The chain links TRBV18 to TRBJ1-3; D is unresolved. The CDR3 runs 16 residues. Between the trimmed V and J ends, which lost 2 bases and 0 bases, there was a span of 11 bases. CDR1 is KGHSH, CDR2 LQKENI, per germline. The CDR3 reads CASSPVADNSGNTIYF. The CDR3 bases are TGTGCCAGCTCACCAGTTGCAGATAACTCTGGAAACACCATATATTTT.

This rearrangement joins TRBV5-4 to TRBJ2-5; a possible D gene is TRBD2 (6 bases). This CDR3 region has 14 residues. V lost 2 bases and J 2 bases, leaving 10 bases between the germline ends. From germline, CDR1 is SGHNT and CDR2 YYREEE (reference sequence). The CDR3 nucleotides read TGTGCCAGCAGCTTTCCCGGGACTCAAGAGACCCAGTACTTC. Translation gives CASSFPGTQETQYF.

DNA for the CDR3: TGTGCCAGCTCACCGGGCGGACTAAGAAACATTCAGTACTTC. Translated, it gives CASSPGGLRNIQYF. The chain employs TRBV18 and TRBJ2-4; D may be TRBD2 (6 bases). V was cut by 3 bases and J by 6 bases, with 12 bases left in between. Germline assignment: CDR1 KGHSH and CDR2 LQKENI. This CDR3 is built from 14 residues.

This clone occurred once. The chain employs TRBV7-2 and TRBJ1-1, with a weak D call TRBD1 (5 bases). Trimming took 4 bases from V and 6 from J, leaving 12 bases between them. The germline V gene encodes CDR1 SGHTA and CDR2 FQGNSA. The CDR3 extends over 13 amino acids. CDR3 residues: CASSSQGFPEAFF. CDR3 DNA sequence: TGTGCCAGCAGCTCCCAGGGTTTCCCTGAAGCTTTCTTT.

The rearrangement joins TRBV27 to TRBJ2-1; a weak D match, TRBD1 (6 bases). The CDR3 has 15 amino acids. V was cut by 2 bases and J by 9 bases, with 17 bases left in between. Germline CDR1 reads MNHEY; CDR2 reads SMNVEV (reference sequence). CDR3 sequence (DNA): TGTGCCAGCAGTTTAGGGGTAGGTTCCAGGGGTGAGCAGTTCTTC. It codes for CASSLGVGSRGEQFF.

The CDR3 coding sequence is TGCGCCAGCGACACAGGGACTAGCGGGAGAGAGACCCAGTACTTC. It encodes CASDTGTSGRETQYF. The chain recombines TRBV5-1 with TRBJ2-5, with 14 bases lining up with TRBD2. CDR3 length: 15 amino acids. V shed 7 bases, J shed 4 bases, and the junction held 6 bases outside the gene matches. CDR1 and CDR2 from the germline V gene are SGHRS and YFSETQ.

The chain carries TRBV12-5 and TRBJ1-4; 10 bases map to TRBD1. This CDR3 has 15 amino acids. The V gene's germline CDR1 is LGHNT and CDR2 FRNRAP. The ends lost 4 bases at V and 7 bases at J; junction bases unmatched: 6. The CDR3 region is CASGSPGTGVEKLFF. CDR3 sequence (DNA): TGTGCTAGTGGTTCCCCCGGGACAGGGGTTGAAAAACTGTTTTTT.

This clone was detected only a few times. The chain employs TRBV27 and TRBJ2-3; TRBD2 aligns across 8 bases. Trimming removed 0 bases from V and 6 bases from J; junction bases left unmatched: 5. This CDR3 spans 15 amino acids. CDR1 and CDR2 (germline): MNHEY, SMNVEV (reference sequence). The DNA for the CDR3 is TGTGCCAGCAGTTTATCTGTAGCGGGGACCGATACGCAGTATTTT. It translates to CASSLSVAGTDTQYF.

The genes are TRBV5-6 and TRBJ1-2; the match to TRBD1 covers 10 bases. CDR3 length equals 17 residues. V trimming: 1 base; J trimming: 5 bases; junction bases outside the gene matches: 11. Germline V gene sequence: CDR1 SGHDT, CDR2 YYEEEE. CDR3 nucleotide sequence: TGTGCCAGCAGCTTGCTTCCGGACAGGGGGAGACCATATGGCTACACCTTC. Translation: CASSLLPDRGRPYGYTF.

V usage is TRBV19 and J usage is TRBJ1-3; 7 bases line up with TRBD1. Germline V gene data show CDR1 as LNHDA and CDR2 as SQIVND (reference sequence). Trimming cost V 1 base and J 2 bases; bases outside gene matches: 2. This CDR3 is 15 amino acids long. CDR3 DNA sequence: TGTGCCAGTAGTATAGCCGGGACAGCTGGAAACACCATATATTTT. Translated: CASSIAGTAGNTIYF.

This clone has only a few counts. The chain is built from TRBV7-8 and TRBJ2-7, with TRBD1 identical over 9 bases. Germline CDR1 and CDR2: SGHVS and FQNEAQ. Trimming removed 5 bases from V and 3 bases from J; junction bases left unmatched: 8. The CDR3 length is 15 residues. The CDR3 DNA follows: TGTGCCAGCAGCCGCCGGGGACAGGGATACTACGAGCAGTACTTC. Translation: CASSRRGQGYYEQYF.

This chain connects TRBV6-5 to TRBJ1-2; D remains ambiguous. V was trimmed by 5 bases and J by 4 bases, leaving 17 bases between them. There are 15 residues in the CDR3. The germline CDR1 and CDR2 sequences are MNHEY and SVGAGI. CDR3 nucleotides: TGTGCCAGCAGTCCCGATGAGGGTACGGGCTATGGCTACACCTTC. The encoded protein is CASSPDEGTGYGYTF.

DNA for the CDR3: TGTGCCAGCAGCTTCTGGCACAATGAGCAGTTCTTC. Protein sequence: CASSFWHNEQFF. The chain couples TRBV3-1 (or the pseudogene TRBV3-2) to TRBJ2-1; D gene unclear. CDR3 length: 12 amino acids. The germline V gene encodes CDR1 LGHDT and CDR2 YNNKEL (reference sequence). Deletions cut 5 bases from V and 5 bases from J, with 7 bases between.

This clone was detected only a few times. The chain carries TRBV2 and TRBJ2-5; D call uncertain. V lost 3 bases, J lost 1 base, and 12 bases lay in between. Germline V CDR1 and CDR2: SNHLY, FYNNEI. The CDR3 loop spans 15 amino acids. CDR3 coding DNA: TGTGCCAGCAGTGACTCCTATCTAACCCAAGAGACCCAGTACTTC. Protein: CASSDSYLTQETQYF.

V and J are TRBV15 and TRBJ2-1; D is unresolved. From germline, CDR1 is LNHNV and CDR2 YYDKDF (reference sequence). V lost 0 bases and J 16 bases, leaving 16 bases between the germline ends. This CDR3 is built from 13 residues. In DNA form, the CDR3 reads TGTGCCACCAGCAGAGATTCCGAAAAAGCCATTTTCTTC. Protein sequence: CATSRDSEKAIFF.

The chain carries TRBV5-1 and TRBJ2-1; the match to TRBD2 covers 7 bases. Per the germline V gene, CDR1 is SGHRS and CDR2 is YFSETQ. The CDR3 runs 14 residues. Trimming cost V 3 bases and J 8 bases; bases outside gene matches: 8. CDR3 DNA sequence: TGCGCCAGCAGCTCAAAAAACCTAGCGGATGAGCAGTTCTTC. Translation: CASSSKNLADEQFF.

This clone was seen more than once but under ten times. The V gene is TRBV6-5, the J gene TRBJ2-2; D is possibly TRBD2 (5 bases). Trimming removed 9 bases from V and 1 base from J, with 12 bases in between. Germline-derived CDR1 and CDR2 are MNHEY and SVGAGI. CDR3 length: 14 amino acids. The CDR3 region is CASGPGMNTGELFF. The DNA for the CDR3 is TGTGCCAGTGGGCCGGGAATGAACACCGGGGAGCTGTTTTTT.

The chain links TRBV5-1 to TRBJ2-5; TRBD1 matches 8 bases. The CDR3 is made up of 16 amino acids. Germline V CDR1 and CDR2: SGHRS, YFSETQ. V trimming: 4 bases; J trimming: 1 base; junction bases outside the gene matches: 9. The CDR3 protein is CASSLGQAGGQETQYF. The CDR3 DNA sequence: TGCGCCAGCAGCCTGGGACAGGCTGGAGGCCAAGAGACCCAGTACTTC.

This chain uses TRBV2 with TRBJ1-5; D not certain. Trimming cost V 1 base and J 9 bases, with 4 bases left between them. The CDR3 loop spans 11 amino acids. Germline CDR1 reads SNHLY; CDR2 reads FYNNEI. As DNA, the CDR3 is TGTGCCAGCAGTGAAGGCAGGCCCCAGCATTTT. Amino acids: CASSEGRPQHF.

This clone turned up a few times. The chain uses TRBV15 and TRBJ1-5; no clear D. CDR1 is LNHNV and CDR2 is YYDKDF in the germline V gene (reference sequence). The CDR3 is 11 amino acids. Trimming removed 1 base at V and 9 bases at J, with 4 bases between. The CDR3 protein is CATSRGGPQHF. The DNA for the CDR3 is TGTGCCACCAGCAGAGGAGGGCCCCAGCATTTT.

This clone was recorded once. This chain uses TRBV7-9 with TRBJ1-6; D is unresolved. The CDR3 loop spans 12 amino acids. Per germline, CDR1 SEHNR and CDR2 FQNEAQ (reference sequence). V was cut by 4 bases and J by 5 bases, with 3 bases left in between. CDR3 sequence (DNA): TGTGCCAGCAGCTATAATAATTCACCCCTCCACTTT. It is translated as CASSYNNSPLHF.

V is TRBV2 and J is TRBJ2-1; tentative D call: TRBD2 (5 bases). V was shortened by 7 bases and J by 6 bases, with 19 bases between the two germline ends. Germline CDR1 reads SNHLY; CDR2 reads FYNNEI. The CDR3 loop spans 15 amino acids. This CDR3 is CASTSEGDGPNEQFF. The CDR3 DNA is TGTGCCAGCACCTCAGAGGGCGACGGCCCCAATGAGCAGTTCTTC.

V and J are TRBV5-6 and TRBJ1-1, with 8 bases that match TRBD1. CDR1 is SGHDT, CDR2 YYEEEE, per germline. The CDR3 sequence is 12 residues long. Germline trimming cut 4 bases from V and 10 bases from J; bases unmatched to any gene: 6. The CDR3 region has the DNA TGTGCCAGCAGCCTTCAGGGGGCCGGAGCTTTCTTT. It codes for CASSLQGAGAFF.

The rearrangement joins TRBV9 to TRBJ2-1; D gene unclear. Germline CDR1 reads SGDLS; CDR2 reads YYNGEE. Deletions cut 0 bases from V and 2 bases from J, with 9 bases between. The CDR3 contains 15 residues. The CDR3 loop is CASSVGLDPYNEQFF. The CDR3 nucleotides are TGTGCCAGCAGCGTAGGGCTAGACCCCTACAATGAGCAGTTCTTC.

CDR3 in amino acids: CASSISGRAGTGELFF. As DNA, the CDR3 is TGTGCCAGCAGCATAAGCGGGAGGGCCGGGACCGGGGAGCTGTTTTTT. V is TRBV7-2 and J is TRBJ2-2; 10 bases map to TRBD2. This CDR3 is built from 16 residues. The V gene's germline CDR1 is SGHTA and CDR2 FQGNSA. V dropped 5 bases and J dropped 5; count of bases not matched to a gene: 8.